The subject of this entry is one TCR beta chain. The antigen is not known. This sample stems from a study of cytomegalovirus exposure and HLA in healthy donors. Data came from immunoSEQ multiplex PCR; TCRdb stores just in-frame clones and leaves some out. The sample contains about 140,000 clones, roughly 81% of which appear only once. The study, taken as a whole, reports: Using the classifier, cytomegalovirus status was reportedly diagnosed with high specificity and sensitivity.

The length of the CDR3 is 13 residues. V gave up 6 bases and J gave up 5 bases; unmatched junction bases: 1. CDR1 and CDR2 from the germline V gene are MNHEY and SVGAGI. This receptor was obtained from a woman aged 25-40 years in good health and CMV-seronegative. Sequencing was performed on PBMCs. V gene TRBV6-5 combines with J gene TRBJ1-5, with 10 bases identical to TRBD1. The DNA of the CDR3 is TGTGCCAGCAGGGGGACAGGGGATCAGCCCCAGCATTTT. It codes for CASRGTGDQPQHF.